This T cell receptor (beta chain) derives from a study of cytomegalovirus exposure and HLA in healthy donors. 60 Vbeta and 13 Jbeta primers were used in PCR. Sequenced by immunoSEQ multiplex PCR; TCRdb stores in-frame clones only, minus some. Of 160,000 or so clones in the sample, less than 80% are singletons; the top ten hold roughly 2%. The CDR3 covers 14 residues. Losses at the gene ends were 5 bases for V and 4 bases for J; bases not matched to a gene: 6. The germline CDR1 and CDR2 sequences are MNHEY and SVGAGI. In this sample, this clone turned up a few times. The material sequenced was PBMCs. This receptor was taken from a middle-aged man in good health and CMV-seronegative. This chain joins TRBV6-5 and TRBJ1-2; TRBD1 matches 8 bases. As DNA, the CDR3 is TGTGCCAGCAGTGCATCAGGGGGCGGCTATGGCTACACCTTC. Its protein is CASSASGGGYGYTF.